These T cell receptor beta chains were read from a single sample in a study of T cells in Graves' hyperthyroidism and ophthalmopathy. TCRdb reprocessed the multiplex PCR reads with MiXCR, giving one entry per CDR3 protein. The sample carries a few hundred thousand distinct CDR3 sequences, roughly 15% recorded once. The sample consisted of blood. The origin of the receptors is a woman younger than 35 with Graves' ophthalmopathy. Each CDR3 is given with its conserved first and last residue. The D gene is left open where the match is weak. Clone size is not always given. Where it is, it says once, few, many or a class for expanded clones.

D gene	clone size	V gene	J gene	CDR3 DNA	CDR3 protein
.	.	TRBV7-2	TRBJ1-1	TGTGCCAGCAGCTTGGAGACGGGGACGAACACTGAAGCTCTCTTT	CASSLETGTNTEALF
.	few	TRBV7-9	TRBJ1-2	TGTGCCAGCACCCAAGGTGCCGGGGACTACACCTTC	CASTQGAGDYTF
TRBD2	many	TRBV7-2	TRBJ2-7	TGTGCCAGCAGCTTAGGCCAGACTAGCGGGAGAGTATACGAGCAGTACTTC	CASSLGQTSGRVYEQYF
.	many	TRBV28	TRBJ2-3	TGTGCCAGCAGTTTATTGGGGGTTTCAGATACGCAGTATTTT	CASSLLGVSDTQYF
.	.	TRBV2	TRBJ1-2	TGTGCCAGCATCCCCGACGACTATGGCTACACCTTC	CASIPDDYGYTF
.	many	TRBV7-8	TRBJ2-1	TGTGCCAGCAGCTTAGGCCTAGAGTCAATATCTGAGCAGTTCTTC	CASSLGLESISEQFF
.	many	TRBV5-1	TRBJ2-1	TGCGCCAGCATGGTATACAATGAGCAGTTCTTC	CASMVYNEQFF
.	.	TRBV6-2/TRBV6-3	TRBJ1-6	TGTGCCAGCAGTTCGAGGACAGCCGTCAACTTCAATTCACCCCTCCACTTT	CASSSRTAVNFNSPLHF
.	.	TRBV19	TRBJ1-6	TGTGCCAGTAGTCCGGGCCGTGACAGCAATAATTCACCCCTCCACTTT	CASSPGRDSNNSPLHF
TRBD1	.	TRBV20-1	TRBJ1-5	TGCGGGACAGGAGGGTATAGCAATCAGCCCCAGCATTTT	CGTGGYSNQPQHF
.	few	TRBV18	TRBJ1-6	TGTGCCAGCTCCCCTGCCATTAGTTCACCCCTCCACTTT	CASSPAISSPLHF
.	many	TRBV30	TRBJ1-1	TGTGCCTGGAGTAACCCCGGCGAAGTTACTGAAGCTTTCTTT	CAWSNPGEVTEAFF
.	many	TRBV20-1	TRBJ1-6	TGCAGTGCTAGGCCGACAGGCCCTTCACCCCTCCACTTT	CSARPTGPSPLHF
TRBD1	.	TRBV5-1	TRBJ1-1	TGCGCCAGCAGCTCCCGAAGATTATCCCGGGACAGGGGGTTCACTGAAGCTTTCTTT	CASSSRRLSRDRGFTEAFF
TRBD1	few	TRBV6-1	TRBJ2-7	TGTGCCAGCAGAACGTCACAGGGGGCTTCCTACGAGCAGTACTTC	CASRTSQGASYEQYF
.	.	TRBV28	TRBJ2-2	TGTGCCAGCAGTTTCTCTAGCGTCGGGGAGCTGTTTTTT	CASSFSSVGELFF
TRBD2	few	TRBV28	TRBJ2-7	TGTGCCAGCAGTTTCTCCCTAGCGGCCTACGAGCAGTACTTC	CASSFSLAAYEQYF
TRBD2	.	TRBV27	TRBJ2-1	TGTGCCAGCAGGGAGCGGGGGGGCTACAATGAGCAGTTCTTC	CASRERGGYNEQFF
.	many	TRBV12-3/TRBV12-4	TRBJ1-3	TGTGCCAGCAGTTTTTATTATATGGAGGGCGACTCTGGAAACACCATATATTTT	CASSFYYMEGDSGNTIYF
.	.	TRBV27	TRBJ1-3	TGTGCCAGCAGTTCCTTCATTGGCACTGGAAACACCATATATTTT	CASSSFIGTGNTIYF
.	.	TRBV10-3	TRBJ2-5	TGTGCCATCAGTCCGACAGAAGGGACGGAGACCCAGTACTTC	CAISPTEGTETQYF
.	many	TRBV7-3	TRBJ1-1	TGTGCCAGCAGCTCTTGGGGGGCGCGGGACGTGAACACTGAAGCTTTCTTT	CASSSWGARDVNTEAFF
.	few	TRBV20-1	TRBJ1-3	TGCAGTGCACAGTTCCCCAGTTTCTCTGGAAACACCATATATTTT	CSAQFPSFSGNTIYF
.	many	TRBV7-2	TRBJ1-2	TGTGCCAGCAGCTTCTCCCTCCGACAGGATGGCTACACCTTC	CASSFSLRQDGYTF
.	.	TRBV28	TRBJ2-5	TGTGCCAGCAGTTTAACTTTTGGCAACAGGGCCCAAGAGACCCAGTACTTC	CASSLTFGNRAQETQYF
.	many	TRBV18	TRBJ1-1	TGTGCCAGCTCACCACGGGGGCTGGACACTGAAGCTTTCTTT	CASSPRGLDTEAFF
.	few	TRBV13	TRBJ2-5	TGTGCCAGCAGCCCAGGGCCAAGGGGGCAAGAGACCCAGTACTTC	CASSPGPRGQETQYF
.	many	TRBV3-1	TRBJ1-3	TGTGCCAGCAGCCAAGATGGGGAGTACTCTGGAAACACCATATATTTT	CASSQDGEYSGNTIYF
.	many	TRBV2	TRBJ2-3	TGTGCCAGCAGTGAATCTAGCAGCCTTAGCACAGATACGCAGTATTTT	CASSESSSLSTDTQYF
TRBD1	few	TRBV4-1	TRBJ1-2	TGCGCCAGCAGCCAAGTCCTTCCAGGGGGCTATGGCTACACCTTC	CASSQVLPGGYGYTF
TRBD1	many	TRBV28	TRBJ2-1	TGTGCCAGCAGAAGATCCGGGACAGGAAACAATGAGCAGTTCTTC	CASRRSGTGNNEQFF
.	.	TRBV29-1	TRBJ1-1	TGCAGCGTTGAGTCTATTTGGACGGTGAACACTGAAGCTTTCTTT	CSVESIWTVNTEAFF
.	.	TRBV7-8	TRBJ2-3	TGTGCCAGCAGCTTAGTGGGGGGGCAGGGGTCAGATACGCAGTATTTT	CASSLVGGQGSDTQYF
TRBD1	many	TRBV28	TRBJ2-5	TGTGCCAGCAGCGGACAGGGCAGGGAAGAGACCCAGTACTTC	CASSGQGREETQYF
.	.	TRBV28	TRBJ2-7	TGTGCCAGCGTGCAATCCAGGGTACCCTACGAGCAGTACTTC	CASVQSRVPYEQYF
TRBD2	few	TRBV20-1	TRBJ2-5	TGCAGTCACACGGGGGGGCGACAAGAGACCCAGTACTTC	CSHTGGRQETQYF
.	many	TRBV7-9	TRBJ1-1	TGTGCCAGCTCACCAACGGGGGGGGGCACTGAAGCTTTCTTT	CASSPTGGGTEAFF
.	few	TRBV19	TRBJ2-2	TGTGCCAGTAGTCCCGGCCTCGCGAACACCGGGGAGCTGTTTTTT	CASSPGLANTGELFF
.	many	TRBV28	TRBJ1-2	TGTGCCAGCAGTTCACGGAACTATGGCTACACCTTC	CASSSRNYGYTF
.	many	TRBV7-2	TRBJ2-1	TGTGCCAGCAGGGCGTGGGGGTCGAGCTCCTACAATGAGCAGTTCTTC	CASRAWGSSSYNEQFF
.	once	TRBV6-4	TRBJ1-1	TGTGCCAGCAGTGACTCGGTAAGGTACACTGAAGCTTTCTTT	CASSDSVRYTEAFF
.	.	TRBV20-1	TRBJ2-7	TGCAGTGCAGAAGGAAGGGACTACGAGCAGTACTTC	CSAEGRDYEQYF
TRBD1	.	TRBV7-9	TRBJ2-7	TGTGCCAGCAGCTCGCGGAGGACAGGGGCCTACGAGCAGTACTTC	CASSSRRTGAYEQYF
.	.	TRBV24-1	TRBJ2-2	TGTGCCACCAGTGATTTCCCCCTAGCTGGTCCCGGGGAGCTGTTTTTT	CATSDFPLAGPGELFF
.	many	TRBV12-3/TRBV12-4	TRBJ2-3	TGTGCCAGCAGTTCCGGGCTGGTCCCACTAGCCGCCCCAGATACGCAGTATTTT	CASSSGLVPLAAPDTQYF
.	many	TRBV11-2	TRBJ2-2	TGTGCCAGCAGCTCCCAGGGGGGGGCGACCGGGGAGCTGTTTTTT	CASSSQGGATGELFF
.	.	TRBV3-1	TRBJ1-2	TGTGCCAGCAGCCAGGCCTCCTACAGAGACGGTATGGTGGGCTATGGCTACACCTTC	CASSQASYRDGMVGYGYTF
TRBD1	few	TRBV5-1	TRBJ1-1	TGCGCCAGCAGCTTGTTGTATAATGGGGACAGGGGTAACACTGAAGCTTTCTTT	CASSLLYNGDRGNTEAFF